The following is a T cell receptor (beta chain) sequence with its context. Some clones are missing from TCRdb's copy, which holds only in-frame ones; the method was immunoSEQ multiplex PCR. The data hold some 100,000 clones, with 89% observed a single time. The CDR3 is 13 amino acids. The V gene's germline CDR1 is LGHDT and CDR2 YNNKEL (reference sequence). Trimming left V 5 bases short and J 7 bases short, with 14 bases between. The sample belongs to a study of blood T cell repertoires in COVID-19. Sample: peripheral blood. The rearrangement joins TRBV3-1 (or the pseudogene TRBV3-2) to TRBJ1-2; the D gene is possibly TRBD1 (6 bases). The TCR comes from a woman in her 70s with acute or convalescent COVID-19. CDR3 residues: CASSVQGRSGYTF. The CDR3 nucleotides are TGTGCCAGCAGCGTACAGGGTCGCAGTGGCTACACCTTC.